This paragraph covers one T cell receptor beta chain sequence. What it binds is unknown. Distinct nucleotide sequences in the sample also encode this CDR3. The CDR3 has 13 residues. Germline assignment: CDR1 ENHRY and CDR2 SYGVKD. V lost 0 bases and J 4 bases, leaving 6 bases between the germline ends. This sample is drawn from a study of shared clonotypes between healthy human individuals. The repertoire was sequenced with immunoSEQ multiplex PCR; TCRdb's copy has only in-frame clones and lacks some. The sample includes some 2,100,000 clones, approximately 96% of them seen just once. Study-wide results and caveats: It was the few donors that limited the genetic and exposure-history diversity represented. Several donors had roughly 5% of their naive CD4 clonotypes in common.

The clonotype comes from a man aged 18 to 29 in good health. The sample consisted of naive CD4+ T cells sorted from blood. The subset is: CD45RA+ positively selected. The rearrangement links TRBV10-3 to TRBJ2-5, with TRBD2 as a possible D gene (6 bases). CDR3 DNA sequence: TGTGCCATCAGTGAGTCGGGGGGAGAGACCCAGTACTTC. Encoded protein: CAISESGGETQYF.